Only one count was recorded for the clone carrying this T cell receptor beta chain. Trimming cost V 0 bases and J 3 bases, with 9 bases left between them. Germline V gene sequence: CDR1 MNHNS, CDR2 SASEGT. The CDR3 length is 14 residues. The data stem from a study of T cells in localized non-small cell lung cancer. Using immunoSEQ multiplex PCR, the repertoire was profiled, and TCRdb retains in-frame clones only, with some absent. The sample lists 40,000 or so clones; about 90% were seen once. The chain carries TRBV6-1 and TRBJ2-7, with a weak D call TRBD1 (5 bases). Here the sequenced sample was peripheral blood, taken before any cancer treatment. The source of this sequence is a man aged 40 to 69 with stage I lung adenocarcinoma. CDR3 DNA: TGTGCCAGCAGTGAAGCGGACACTATCTACGAGCAGTACTTC. Amino acids: CASSEADTIYEQYF.